This TCR beta chain was recorded in a study of blood T cell repertoires in COVID-19. For the study at large: COVID-19 samples collected from the United States, Italy and Spain covered acute and convalescent phases. The cDNA or gDNA used as material had been derived from T cells, B-cell-depleted T cells, or PBMCs.

Original methodology: Nucleated cell counts were estimated from reference gene primer amplification. Libraries were prepared by immunoSEQ multiplex PCR; TCRdb keeps only in-frame clonotypes and omits some of them. Clone size and V and J calls were adopted from that table, with D and trimming inferred from the DNA. The sample consists of about 220,000 clones, 80% of them appearing once. This clone was recorded a few times. The CDR3 spans 12 residues. The V gene's germline CDR1 is LNHDA and CDR2 SQIVND (reference sequence). The germline V and J ends were trimmed by 6 bases and 7 bases, with 12 bases remaining between them.

The sequenced sample consisted of peripheral blood. This chain joins TRBV19 and TRBJ1-2; D possibly corresponds to TRBD1 (6 bases). This receptor was identified in a woman in her sixties or seventies with acute or convalescent COVID-19. CDR3 amino acids: CASSLEGGGYTF. The DNA of the CDR3 is TGTGCCAGTAGCCTCGAAGGGGGTGGCTACACCTTC.